This T cell receptor (beta chain) originates from a study of PD-1 blockade in mismatch repair-deficient tumors. Generated by immunoSEQ multiplex PCR, the TCRdb table keeps only in-frame clones and is missing some. In the table there are about 14,000 clones, 84% of which are singletons. V shed 5 bases and J shed 4 bases, with 12 bases lying between them. The CDR3 consists of 14 residues. The germline CDR1 and CDR2 sequences are KGHSH and LQKENI. Comment on this clone: The antigen is unknown.

Stated time point: 10-day in vitro stimulation with candidate neoantigen peptide 4. Each of about seven ELISpot-reactive candidate peptides was used for roughly 10-day stimulation. J is TRBJ1-3 and V is TRBV18; D gene ambiguous. The source was cells cultured in vitro, collected from a patient treated with pembrolizumab. The TCR originated in an adult with mismatch repair-deficient cancer. CDR3 in amino acids: CASSLTEAGNTIYF. The DNA for the CDR3 is TGTGCCAGCTCATTAACCGAGGCGGGAAACACCATATATTTT.